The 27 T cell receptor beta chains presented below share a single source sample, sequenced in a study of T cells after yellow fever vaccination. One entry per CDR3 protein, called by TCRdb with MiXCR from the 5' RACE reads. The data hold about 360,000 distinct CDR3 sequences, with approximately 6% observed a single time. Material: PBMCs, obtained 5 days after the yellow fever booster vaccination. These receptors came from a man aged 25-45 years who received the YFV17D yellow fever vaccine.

For the CDR3, the DNA is TGTGCCAGCAGATACGGGACAGGAATTAGGGAGACCCAGTACTTC. It codes for CASRYGTGIRETQYF. The chain couples TRBV12-3 or TRBV12-4 to TRBJ2-5; 8 bases fit TRBD1. The CDR3 is 15 residues long. Trimming at V came to 6 bases and at J to 5 bases, leaving 11 bases not matched to a gene.

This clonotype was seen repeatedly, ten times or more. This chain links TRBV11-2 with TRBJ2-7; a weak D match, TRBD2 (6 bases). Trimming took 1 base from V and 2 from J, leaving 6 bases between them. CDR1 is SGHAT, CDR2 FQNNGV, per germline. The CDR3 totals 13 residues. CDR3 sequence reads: CASSLGRAYEQYF. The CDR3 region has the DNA TGTGCCAGCAGCTTAGGGAGGGCCTACGAGCAGTACTTC.

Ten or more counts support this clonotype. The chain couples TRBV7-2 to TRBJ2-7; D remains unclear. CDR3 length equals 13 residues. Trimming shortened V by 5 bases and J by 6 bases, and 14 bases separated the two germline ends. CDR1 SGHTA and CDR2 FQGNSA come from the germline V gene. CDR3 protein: CASSPSPPTEQYF. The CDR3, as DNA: TGTGCCAGCAGCCCTTCCCCCCCTACCGAGCAGTACTTC.

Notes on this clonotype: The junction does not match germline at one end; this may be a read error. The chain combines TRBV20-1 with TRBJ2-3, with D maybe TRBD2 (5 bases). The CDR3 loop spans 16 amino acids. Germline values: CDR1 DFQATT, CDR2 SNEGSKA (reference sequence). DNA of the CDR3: TGCTGTGCTAGAGATTTTGGCGGGTCTAGCACAGATACGCAGTATTTT. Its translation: CCARDFGGSSTDTQYF.

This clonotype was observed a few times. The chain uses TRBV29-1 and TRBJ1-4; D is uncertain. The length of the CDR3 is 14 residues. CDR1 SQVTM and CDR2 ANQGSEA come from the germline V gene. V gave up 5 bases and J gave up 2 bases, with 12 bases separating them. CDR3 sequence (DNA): TGCAGCGTTTCCAGAAAGGTGACTAATGAAAAACTGTTTTTT. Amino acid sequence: CSVSRKVTNEKLFF.

CDR3 coding DNA: TGCGCCAGCCGGAAGGACAGGGTTGGGGAAGAGACCCAGTACTTC. Its translation: CASRKDRVGEETQYF. V usage is TRBV5-1 and J usage is TRBJ2-5, with TRBD1 matching over 8 bases. Germline V gives CDR1 SGHRS, CDR2 YFSETQ. The V and J ends lost 7 bases and 3 bases, in that order; junction bases with no gene match: 11. This CDR3 region has 15 residues.

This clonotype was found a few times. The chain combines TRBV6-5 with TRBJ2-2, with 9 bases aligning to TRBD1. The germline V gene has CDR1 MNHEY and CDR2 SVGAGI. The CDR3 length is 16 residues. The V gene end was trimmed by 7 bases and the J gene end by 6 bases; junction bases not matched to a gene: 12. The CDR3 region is CASTWGGTGSPGELFF. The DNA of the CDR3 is TGTGCCAGCACCTGGGGAGGGACAGGGTCGCCCGGGGAGCTGTTTTTT.

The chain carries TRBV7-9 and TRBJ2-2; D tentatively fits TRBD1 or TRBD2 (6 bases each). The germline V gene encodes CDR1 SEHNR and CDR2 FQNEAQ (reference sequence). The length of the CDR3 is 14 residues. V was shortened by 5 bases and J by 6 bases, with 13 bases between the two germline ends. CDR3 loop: CASSQQGGPGELFF. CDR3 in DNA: TGTGCCAGCAGCCAACAGGGAGGTCCCGGGGAGCTGTTTTTT.

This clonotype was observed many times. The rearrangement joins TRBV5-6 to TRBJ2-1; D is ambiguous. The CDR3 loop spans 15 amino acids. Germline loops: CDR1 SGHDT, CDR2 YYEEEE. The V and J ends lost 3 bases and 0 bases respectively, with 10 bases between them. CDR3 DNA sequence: TGTGCCAGCAGCTGGCGGAGACGCTCCTACAATGAGCAGTTCTTC. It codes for CASSWRRRSYNEQFF. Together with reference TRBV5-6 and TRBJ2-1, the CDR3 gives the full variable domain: DAGVTQSPTHLIKTRGQQVTLRCSPKSGHDTVSWYQQALGQGPQFIFQYYEEEERQRGNFPDRFSGHQFPNYSSELNVNALLLGDSALYLCASSWRRRSYNEQFFGPGTRLTVL.

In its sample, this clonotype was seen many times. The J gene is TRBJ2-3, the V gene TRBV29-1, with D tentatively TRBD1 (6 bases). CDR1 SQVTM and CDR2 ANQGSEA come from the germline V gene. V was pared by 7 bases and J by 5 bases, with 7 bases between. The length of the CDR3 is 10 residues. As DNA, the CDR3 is TGCAGCGGGGGGCGAGATACGCAGTATTTT. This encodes CSGGRDTQYF.

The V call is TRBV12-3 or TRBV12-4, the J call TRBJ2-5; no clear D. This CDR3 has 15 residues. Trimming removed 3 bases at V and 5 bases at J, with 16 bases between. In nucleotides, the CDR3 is TGTGCCAGCAGTTTGGACGTCTCGTTCGGGGAGACCCAGTACTTC. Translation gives CASSLDVSFGETQYF.

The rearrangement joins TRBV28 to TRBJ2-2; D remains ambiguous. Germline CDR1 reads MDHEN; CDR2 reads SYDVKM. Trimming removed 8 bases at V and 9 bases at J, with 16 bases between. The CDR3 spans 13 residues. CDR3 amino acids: CASRHLAVRELFF. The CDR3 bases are TGTGCCAGCCGACACCTCGCAGTCCGGGAGCTGTTTTTT.

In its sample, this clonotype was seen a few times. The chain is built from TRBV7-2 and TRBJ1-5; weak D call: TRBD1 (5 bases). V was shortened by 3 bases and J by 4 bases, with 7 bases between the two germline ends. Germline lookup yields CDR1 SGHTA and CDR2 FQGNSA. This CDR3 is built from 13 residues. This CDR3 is CASSFGGNQPQHF. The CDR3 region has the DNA TGTGCCAGCAGCTTTGGGGGAAATCAGCCCCAGCATTTT.

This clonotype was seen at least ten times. CDR3 in amino acids: CASSQQGWGNTEAFF. The CDR3 DNA follows: TGTGCCAGCAGCCAACAGGGGTGGGGGAACACTGAAGCTTTCTTT. This sequence joins TRBV14 and TRBJ1-1; the D gene is possibly TRBD1 (6 bases). The germline V gene encodes CDR1 SGHDN and CDR2 FVKESK. V was cut by 2 bases and J by 1 base, with 11 bases left in between. CDR3 length: 15 amino acids.

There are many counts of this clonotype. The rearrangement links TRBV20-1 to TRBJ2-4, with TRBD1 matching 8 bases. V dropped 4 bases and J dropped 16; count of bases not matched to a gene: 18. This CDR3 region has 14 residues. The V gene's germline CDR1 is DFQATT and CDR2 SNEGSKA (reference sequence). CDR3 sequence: CSAKDRAMGIDRYF. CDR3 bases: TGCAGTGCTAAGGACAGGGCTATGGGAATTGACCGTTACTTC.

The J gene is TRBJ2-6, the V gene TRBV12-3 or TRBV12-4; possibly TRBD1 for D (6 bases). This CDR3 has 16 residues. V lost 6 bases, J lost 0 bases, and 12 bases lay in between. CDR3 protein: CASRYGQYSGANVLTF. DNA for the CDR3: TGTGCCAGCAGATACGGACAGTACTCTGGGGCCAACGTCCTGACTTTC.

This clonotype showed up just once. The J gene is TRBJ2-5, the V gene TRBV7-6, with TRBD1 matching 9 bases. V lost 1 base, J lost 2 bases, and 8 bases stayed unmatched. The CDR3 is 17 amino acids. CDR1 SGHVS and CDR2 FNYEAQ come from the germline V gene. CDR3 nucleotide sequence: TGTGCCAGCAGCTTAGGCTTTGGGGACAGGGAACAAGAGACCCAGTACTTC. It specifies CASSLGFGDREQETQYF.

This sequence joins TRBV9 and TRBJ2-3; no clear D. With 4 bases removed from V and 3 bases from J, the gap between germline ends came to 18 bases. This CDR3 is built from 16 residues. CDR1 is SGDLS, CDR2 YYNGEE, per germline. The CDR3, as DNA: TGTGCCAGCAGCTCTACCGAGGTAAAGCGAACAGATACGCAGTATTTT. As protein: CASSSTEVKRTDTQYF. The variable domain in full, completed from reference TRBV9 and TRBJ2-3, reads DSGVTQTPKHLITATGQRVTLRCSPRSGDLSVYWYQQSLDQGLQFLIQYYNGEERAKGNILERFSAQQFPDLHSELNLSSLELGDSALYFCASSSTEVKRTDTQYFGPGTRLTVL.

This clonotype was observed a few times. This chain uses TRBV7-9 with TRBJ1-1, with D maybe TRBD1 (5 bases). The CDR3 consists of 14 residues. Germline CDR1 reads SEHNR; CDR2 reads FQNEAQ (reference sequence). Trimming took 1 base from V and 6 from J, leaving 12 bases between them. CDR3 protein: CASSLGGEGAEAFF. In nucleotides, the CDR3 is TGTGCCAGCAGCTTAGGAGGGGAAGGCGCTGAAGCTTTCTTT.

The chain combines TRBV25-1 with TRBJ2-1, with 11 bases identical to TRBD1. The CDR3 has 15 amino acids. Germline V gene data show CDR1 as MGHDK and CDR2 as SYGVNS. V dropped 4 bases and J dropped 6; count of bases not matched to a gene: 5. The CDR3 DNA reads TGTGCCAGCAGTGCAGGACAGGGGGCTTTCAATGAGCAGTTCTTC. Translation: CASSAGQGAFNEQFF.

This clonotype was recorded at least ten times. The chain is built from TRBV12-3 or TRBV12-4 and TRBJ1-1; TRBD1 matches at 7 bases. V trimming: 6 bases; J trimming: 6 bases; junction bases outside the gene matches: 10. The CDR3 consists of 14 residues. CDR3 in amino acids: CASSNPPTGPEAFF. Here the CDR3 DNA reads TGTGCCAGCAGCAACCCCCCGACAGGGCCTGAAGCTTTCTTT.

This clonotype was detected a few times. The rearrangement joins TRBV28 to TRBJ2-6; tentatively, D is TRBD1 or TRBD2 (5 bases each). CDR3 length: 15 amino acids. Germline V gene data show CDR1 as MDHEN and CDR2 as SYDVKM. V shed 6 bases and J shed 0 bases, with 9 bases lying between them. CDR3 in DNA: TGTGCCAGCAGCTGGGGGTTCTCTGGGGCCAACGTCCTGACTTTC. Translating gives CASSWGFSGANVLTF.

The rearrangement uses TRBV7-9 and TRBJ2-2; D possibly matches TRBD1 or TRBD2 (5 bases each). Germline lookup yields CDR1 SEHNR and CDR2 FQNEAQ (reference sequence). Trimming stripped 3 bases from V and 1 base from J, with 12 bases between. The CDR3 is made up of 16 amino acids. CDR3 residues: CASSFGASWNTGELFF. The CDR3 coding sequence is TGTGCCAGCAGCTTCGGGGCTAGCTGGAACACCGGGGAGCTGTTTTTT.

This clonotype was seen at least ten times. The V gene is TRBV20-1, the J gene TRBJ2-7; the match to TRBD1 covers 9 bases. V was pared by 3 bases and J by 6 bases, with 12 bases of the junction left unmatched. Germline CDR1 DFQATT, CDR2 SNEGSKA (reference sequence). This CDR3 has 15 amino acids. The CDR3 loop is CSARAAGTGIGEQYF. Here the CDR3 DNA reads TGCAGTGCTAGGGCAGCCGGGACAGGGATCGGCGAGCAGTACTTC.

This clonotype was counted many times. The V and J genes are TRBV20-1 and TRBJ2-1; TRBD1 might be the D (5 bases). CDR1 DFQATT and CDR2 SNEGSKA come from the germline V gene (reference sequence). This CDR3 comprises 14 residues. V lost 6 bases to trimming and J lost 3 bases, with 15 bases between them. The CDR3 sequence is CSAERQGNYNEQFF. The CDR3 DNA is TGCAGTGCCGAGAGGCAGGGAAACTACAATGAGCAGTTCTTC.

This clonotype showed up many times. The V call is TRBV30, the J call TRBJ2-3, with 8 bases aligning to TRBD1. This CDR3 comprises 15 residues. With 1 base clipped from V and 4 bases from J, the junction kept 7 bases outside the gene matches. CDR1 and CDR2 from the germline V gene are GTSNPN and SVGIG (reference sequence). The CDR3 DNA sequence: TGTGCCTGGAGTGGAGGACAGGGAGGCGCAGATACGCAGTATTTT. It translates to CAWSGGQGGADTQYF.

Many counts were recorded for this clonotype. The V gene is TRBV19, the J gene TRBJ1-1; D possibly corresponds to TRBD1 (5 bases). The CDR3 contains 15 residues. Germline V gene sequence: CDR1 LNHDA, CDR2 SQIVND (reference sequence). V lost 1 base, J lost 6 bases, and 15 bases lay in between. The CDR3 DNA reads TGTGCCAGTAGTATAGGCCTCGGGGCCGGCCCTGAAGCTTTCTTT. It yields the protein CASSIGLGAGPEAFF.